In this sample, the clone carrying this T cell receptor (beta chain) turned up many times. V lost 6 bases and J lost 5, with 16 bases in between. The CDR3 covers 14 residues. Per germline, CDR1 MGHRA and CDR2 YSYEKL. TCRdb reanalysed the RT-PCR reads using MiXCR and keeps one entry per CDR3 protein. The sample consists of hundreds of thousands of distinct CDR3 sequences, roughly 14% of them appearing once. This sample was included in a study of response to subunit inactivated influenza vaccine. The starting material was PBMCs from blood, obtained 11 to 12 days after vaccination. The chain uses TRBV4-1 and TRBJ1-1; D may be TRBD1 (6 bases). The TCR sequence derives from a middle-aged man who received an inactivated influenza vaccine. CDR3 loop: CASRVTGHLTEAFF. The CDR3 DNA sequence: TGCGCCAGCAGAGTTACGGGACACCTGACTGAAGCTTTCTTT.